Below, 17 T cell receptor beta chains from the same sample are listed, as sequenced in a study of cytomegalovirus exposure and HLA in healthy donors. The PCR had 60 Vbeta and 13 Jbeta primers. Clones were sequenced by immunoSEQ multiplex PCR, and TCRdb holds only the in-frame ones, with some missing. The data contain 98,000 or so clones, about 80% of them singletons. Sequencing was done on a sample of PBMCs. These receptors were taken from a woman aged 40 to 50 in good health and CMV-seronegative.

With respect to this clone: The germline gene is not matched at one end of the junction; a read error may be the cause. The chain is built from TRBV7-7 and TRBJ2-3; TRBD1 matches 9 bases. Germline loops: CDR1 SSHAT, CDR2 FNYEAQ (reference sequence). The CDR3 covers 16 residues. In DNA form, the CDR3 reads TGTGCTAGCAGCACCCGGGACAGGGAAGAAACAGATACGCAGTATTTT. This encodes CASSTRDREETDTQYF.

The chain uses TRBV15 and TRBJ1-2; a weak D match, TRBD1 (6 bases). The V end was cut by 2 bases, the J end by 8 bases, with 12 bases between. Germline V gene sequence: CDR1 LNHNV, CDR2 YYDKDF (reference sequence). The CDR3 sequence is 13 residues long. CDR3 DNA: TGTGCCACCAGCAGAAAGGGGGTAGGGGGCTACACCTTC. Amino acids: CATSRKGVGGYTF.

The chain couples TRBV5-1 to TRBJ2-3; perhaps TRBD2 as D (6 bases). V was trimmed by 0 bases and J by 0 bases, leaving 11 bases between them. Germline CDR1 reads SGHRS; CDR2 reads YFSETQ. This CDR3 spans 16 amino acids. CDR3 region: CASSLATSRSTDTQYF. The DNA of the CDR3 is TGCGCCAGCAGCTTGGCCACTAGCCGTAGCACAGATACGCAGTATTTT.

The gene calls are TRBV5-4 and TRBJ2-5, with 14 bases aligning to TRBD2. There are 16 residues in the CDR3. Germline V gives CDR1 SGHNT, CDR2 YYREEE (reference sequence). The J segment lost 2 bases and the V segment lost 4 bases, leaving 4 bases of the junction unmatched. CDR3 sequence: CASSRTSGRNQETQYF. The CDR3 region has the DNA TGTGCCAGCAGCCGGACTAGCGGGAGGAATCAAGAGACCCAGTACTTC.

The chain recombines TRBV4-3 with TRBJ1-1; TRBD1 is a possible D gene (5 bases). V was pared by 0 bases and J by 6 bases, with 14 bases between. CDR1 and CDR2 from the germline V gene are LGHNA and YSLEER. The CDR3 runs 15 residues. CDR3 coding DNA: TGCGCCAGCAGCCAAGAGGTCGAATCGGGGGCTGAAGCTTTCTTT. Its translation is CASSQEVESGAEAFF.

This clone has only one observation. This chain links TRBV5-1 with TRBJ2-7; 9 bases match TRBD1. Germline values: CDR1 SGHRS, CDR2 YFSETQ. The trim removed 0 bases at V and 4 bases at J, leaving 2 bases unmatched. CDR3 length: 14 amino acids. The CDR3 region is CASSLGTGVYEQYF. The DNA of the CDR3 is TGCGCCAGCAGCTTGGGGACAGGGGTATACGAGCAGTACTTC.

The chain employs TRBV2 and TRBJ1-5; 7 bases fit TRBD1. The CDR3 covers 15 residues. J gave up 6 bases and V 3 bases, and 8 bases lay outside the gene matches. Germline V gene data show CDR1 as SNHLY and CDR2 as FYNNEI. CDR3 protein: CASSDGRGNGQPQHF. The CDR3 DNA reads TGTGCCAGCAGTGATGGCAGGGGGAATGGTCAGCCCCAGCATTTT.

The table lists this clone with a few counts. The chain employs TRBV9 and TRBJ2-2; perhaps TRBD2 as D (5 bases). The germline V gene has CDR1 SGDLS and CDR2 YYNGEE. The CDR3 is made up of 14 amino acids. Trimming shortened V by 2 bases and J by 2 bases, and 7 bases separated the two germline ends. The CDR3 loop is CASSVASNTGELFF. CDR3 nucleotides: TGTGCCAGCAGCGTGGCTAGCAACACCGGGGAGCTGTTTTTT.

Remarks on this clone: Other DNA sequences in this specimen translate into the identical CDR3. The chain links TRBV5-6 to TRBJ2-7; TRBD1 aligns across 10 bases. The CDR3 runs to 15 residues. J was trimmed by 3 bases and V by 4 bases; bases with no gene match: 7. Germline lookup yields CDR1 SGHDT and CDR2 YYEEEE. The CDR3: CASSLQGQGIYEQYF. CDR3 coding DNA: TGTGCCAGCAGCCTTCAGGGACAGGGGATCTACGAGCAGTACTTC.

The chain links TRBV5-4 to TRBJ2-1; D is undetermined. With 0 bases removed from V and 8 bases from J, the gap between germline ends came to 9 bases. Per the germline V gene, CDR1 is SGHNT and CDR2 is YYREEE (reference sequence). This CDR3 has 13 residues. The CDR3: CASSLDPPDEQFF. CDR3 nucleotides: TGTGCCAGCAGCTTGGATCCCCCCGATGAGCAGTTCTTC.

A few counts support this clone. The gene calls are TRBV29-1 and TRBJ2-1; D perhaps matches TRBD2 (5 bases). This CDR3 is 14 amino acids long. V shed 4 bases and J shed 5 bases, with 15 bases lying between them. Germline V lookup: CDR1 SQVTM, CDR2 ANQGSEA. CDR3 in DNA: TGCAGCGTTGGGGCGGGTAATTCTGACAATGAGCAGTTCTTC. Protein product: CSVGAGNSDNEQFF.

This clone has a handful of counts. The chain is built from TRBV30 and TRBJ2-2; 8 positions agree with TRBD1. V dropped 1 base and J dropped 3; count of bases not matched to a gene: 4. The germline CDR1 and CDR2 sequences are GTSNPN and SVGIG (reference sequence). The CDR3 spans 15 residues. DNA for the CDR3: TGTGCCTGGAGTGACCCGGACAGGGACACCGGGGAGCTGTTTTTT. This encodes CAWSDPDRDTGELFF.

The chain carries TRBV4-1 and TRBJ2-1; 7 positions match TRBD2. Germline lookup yields CDR1 MGHRA and CDR2 YSYEKL. The CDR3 covers 15 residues. With V trimmed by 4 bases and J by 7 bases, 10 bases remained unmatched. CDR3 bases: TGCGCCAGCAGCCCCGGACTAGTAAATGCTAATGAGCAGTTCTTC. Protein sequence: CASSPGLVNANEQFF.

The chain is built from TRBV28 and TRBJ1-2; maybe TRBD1 (5 bases). The V and J ends lost 6 bases and 13 bases respectively, with 18 bases between them. This CDR3 has 12 amino acids. The V gene's germline CDR1 is MDHEN and CDR2 SYDVKM. The CDR3 region has the DNA TGTGCCAGCAGCCTGGGGCTCCATAGAGGCACCTTC. As protein: CASSLGLHRGTF.

The genes are TRBV15 and TRBJ1-5; 9 nucleotides agree with TRBD1. V was pared by 1 base and J by 6 bases, with 7 bases of the junction left unmatched. The CDR3 sequence is 16 residues long. CDR1 LNHNV and CDR2 YYDKDF come from the germline V gene (reference sequence). The CDR3 region has the DNA TGTGCCACCAGCAGAGCTACGGGACAGGGTGGTCAGCCCCAGCATTTT. It specifies CATSRATGQGGQPQHF.

The J gene is TRBJ1-2, the V gene TRBV7-3; the D gene is possibly TRBD1 (5 bases). Germline V CDR1 and CDR2: SGHTA, FQGTGA. The V and J ends lost 0 bases and 8 bases respectively, with 10 bases between them. The CDR3 is 13 residues long. CDR3 sequence: CASSLTGVDGYTF. CDR3 nucleotide sequence: TGTGCCAGCAGCTTAACAGGGGTTGACGGCTACACCTTC.

This CDR3 reads CASSVGQGNQPQHF. Written as DNA, the CDR3 is TGTGCCAGCAGCGTAGGACAGGGGAATCAGCCCCAGCATTTT. The V call is TRBV9, the J call TRBJ1-5; 8 bases are a match to TRBD1. The V gene's germline CDR1 is SGDLS and CDR2 YYNGEE. V gave up 0 bases and J gave up 4 bases; unmatched junction bases: 0. The CDR3 extends over 14 amino acids.